These 10 T cell receptor beta chains came from one sample sequenced in a study of cytomegalovirus exposure and HLA in healthy donors. The study ran its PCR with 60 Vbeta and 13 Jbeta primers. Data came from immunoSEQ multiplex PCR; TCRdb stores just in-frame clones and leaves some out. The sample includes about 160,000 clones, 70% to 85% of them seen just once. The specimen was PBMCs. All receptors derive from a man aged 50 to 59 in good health and CMV-seropositive.

The sample holds one count of this clone. V usage is TRBV5-1 and J usage is TRBJ1-1; 8 nucleotides line up with TRBD1. From germline, CDR1 is SGHRS and CDR2 YFSETQ. This CDR3 has 15 residues. The J segment lost 1 base and the V segment lost 4 bases, leaving 6 bases of the junction unmatched. CDR3 nucleotides: TGCGCCAGCAGCCAAAAGGACAGGGCGAACACTGAAGCTTTCTTT. This sequence encodes CASSQKDRANTEAFF. The complete variable domain, with remaining parts taken from reference TRBV5-1 and TRBJ1-1, reads KAGVTQTPRYLIKTRGQQVTLSCSPISGHRSVSWYQQTPGQGLQFLFEYFSETQRNKGNFPGRFSGRQFSNSRSEMNVSTLELGDSALYLCASSQKDRANTEAFFGQGTRLTVV.

The chain links TRBV5-6 to TRBJ2-1, with D perhaps TRBD2 (6 bases). Germline CDR1 and CDR2: SGHDT and YYEEEE. V was trimmed by 4 bases and J by 8 bases, leaving 13 bases between them. This CDR3 has 13 residues. CDR3 in DNA: TGTGCCAGCAGCCGTCGGGGGAAGGATGAGCAGTTCTTC. Residues: CASSRRGKDEQFF. The full variable domain, with the rest looked up from reference TRBV5-6 and TRBJ2-1, is DAGVTQSPTHLIKTRGQQVTLRCSPKSGHDTVSWYQQALGQGPQFIFQYYEEEERQRGNFPDRFSGHQFPNYSSELNVNALLLGDSALYLCASSRRGKDEQFFGPGTRLTVL.

This rearrangement joins TRBV27 to TRBJ1-1, with D unclear. Per the germline V gene, CDR1 is MNHEY and CDR2 is SMNVEV (reference sequence). V dropped 8 bases and J dropped 0 bases, with 16 bases sitting between them. There are 15 residues in the CDR3. The CDR3 sequence: CASRNNGLVNTEAFF. The CDR3 nucleotides read TGTGCCAGCCGGAACAATGGACTGGTGAACACTGAAGCTTTCTTT.

The genes are TRBV5-4 and TRBJ2-7; weak D call: TRBD1 (5 bases). The V gene lost 1 base and the J gene lost 0 bases, with 11 bases spanning the gap. The CDR3 consists of 15 residues. CDR1 is SGHNT, CDR2 YYREEE, per germline (reference sequence). The CDR3 protein is CASSLRGYVSYEQYF. CDR3 nucleotides: TGTGCCAGCAGCTTGAGGGGCTACGTCTCCTACGAGCAGTACTTC.

The chain recombines TRBV9 with TRBJ2-5, with D tentatively TRBD2 (5 bases). V lost 2 bases and J 3 bases, leaving 17 bases between the germline ends. This CDR3 is 16 amino acids long. CDR1 is SGDLS and CDR2 is YYNGEE in the germline V gene. The CDR3 spells CASSVTPMIGEETQYF. The CDR3 nucleotides are TGTGCCAGCAGCGTTACCCCTATGATCGGGGAAGAGACCCAGTACTTC.

The chain joins TRBV6-5 to TRBJ2-3, with no clear D. V was pared by 2 bases and J by 12 bases, with 21 bases between. Germline V gives CDR1 MNHEY, CDR2 SVGAGI. The CDR3 consists of 15 residues. The CDR3 region is CASSYEAATSAPQYF. DNA for the CDR3: TGTGCCAGCAGTTACGAGGCGGCTACTTCGGCCCCACAGTATTTT.

This clone has only a few counts. V usage is TRBV6-6 and J usage is TRBJ1-1; D ambiguous. Germline CDR1 is MNHNY and CDR2 is SVGAGI (reference sequence). The CDR3 covers 11 residues. V was cut by 3 bases and J by 4 bases, with 3 bases left in between. The DNA for the CDR3 is TGTGCCAGCAGTTATATCACTGAAGCTTTCTTT. This gives the protein CASSYITEAFF.

This clone was picked up a small number of times. The rearrangement uses TRBV6-5 and TRBJ1-2, with 9 bases fitting TRBD1. V lost 0 bases to trimming and J lost 4 bases; unmatched junction nucleotides: 6. The germline gives CDR1 MNHEY, CDR2 SVGAGI. The CDR3 sequence is 16 residues long. CDR3 DNA sequence: TGTGCCAGCAGTTACTCAGGACAGGGGACGTCCTATGGCTACACCTTC. Amino acids: CASSYSGQGTSYGYTF.

The chain employs TRBV5-1 and TRBJ1-1; no reliable D call. Germline loops: CDR1 SGHRS, CDR2 YFSETQ. The CDR3 consists of 14 residues. V dropped 4 bases and J dropped 0 bases, with 10 bases sitting between them. Here the CDR3 reads CASSPQSMNTEAFF. Written as DNA, the CDR3 is TGCGCCAGCAGCCCACAGAGCATGAACACTGAAGCTTTCTTT.

This clone was recorded only once. The chain links TRBV5-1 to TRBJ2-5, with 8 bases that match TRBD2. The CDR3 covers 15 residues. Looked up from germline, CDR1 is SGHRS and CDR2 is YFSETQ. Losses at the gene ends were 2 bases for V and 5 bases for J; bases not matched to a gene: 8. CDR3 residues: CASSLSTGGRETQYF. The CDR3 DNA reads TGCGCCAGCAGCTTATCTACGGGGGGGCGGGAGACCCAGTACTTC.